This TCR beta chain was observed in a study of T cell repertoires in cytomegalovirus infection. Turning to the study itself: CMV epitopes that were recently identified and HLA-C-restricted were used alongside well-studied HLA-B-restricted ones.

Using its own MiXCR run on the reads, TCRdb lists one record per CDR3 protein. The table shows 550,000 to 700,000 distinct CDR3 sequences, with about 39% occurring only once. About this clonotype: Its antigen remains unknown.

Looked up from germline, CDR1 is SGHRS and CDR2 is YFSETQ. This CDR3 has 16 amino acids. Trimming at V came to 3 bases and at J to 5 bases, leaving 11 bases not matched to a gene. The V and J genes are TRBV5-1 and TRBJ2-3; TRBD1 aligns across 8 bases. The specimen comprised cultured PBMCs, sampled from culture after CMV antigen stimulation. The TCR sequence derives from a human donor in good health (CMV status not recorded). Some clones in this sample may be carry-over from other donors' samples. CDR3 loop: CASSWGQASAGDTQYF. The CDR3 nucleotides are TGCGCCAGCAGCTGGGGACAGGCCTCGGCTGGAGATACGCAGTATTTT.